Listed here are 13 T cell receptor beta chains from one sample, sequenced in a study of cytomegalovirus exposure and HLA in healthy donors. The PCR had 60 Vbeta and 13 Jbeta primers. Clones were sequenced by immunoSEQ multiplex PCR, and TCRdb holds only the in-frame ones, with some missing. The sample contains roughly 120,000 clones, about 86% of which appear only once. Source material: PBMCs. These receptors originate from a woman aged 30 to 39 in good health and CMV-seronegative.

Only a few counts were recorded for this clone. The chain is built from TRBV19 and TRBJ2-5; 8 bases align to TRBD2. The CDR3 extends over 15 amino acids. Germline CDR1 and CDR2: LNHDA and SQIVND (reference sequence). J lost 5 bases, V lost 3 bases, and 8 bases had no gene match. This CDR3 is CASSIDGRAGETQYF. In DNA form, the CDR3 reads TGTGCCAGTAGTATTGACGGGAGGGCCGGGGAGACCCAGTACTTC.

V is TRBV5-1 and J is TRBJ2-7; 14 bases align to TRBD2. Germline lookup yields CDR1 SGHRS and CDR2 YFSETQ. Trimming removed 3 bases from V and 1 base from J; junction bases left unmatched: 9. CDR3 length equals 18 residues. CDR3 DNA sequence: TGCGCCAGCAGCTGGGCGACTAGCGGGAGGGCCAGTTCCTACGAGCAGTACTTC. It translates to CASSWATSGRASSYEQYF.

The rearrangement links TRBV18 to TRBJ1-1, with a possible D match to TRBD1 (5 bases). The germline V gene encodes CDR1 KGHSH and CDR2 LQKENI. This CDR3 region has 15 residues. V lost 3 bases to trimming and J lost 1 base, with 12 bases between them. In DNA form, the CDR3 reads TGTGCCAGCTCACCCGCGCAGGGATCGAACACTGAAGCTTTCTTT. It codes for CASSPAQGSNTEAFF.

The chain joins TRBV6-1 to TRBJ1-1; 8 nucleotides agree with TRBD1. CDR3 length: 18 residues. The V and J ends lost 3 bases and 5 bases, in that order; junction bases with no gene match: 17. Per the germline V gene, CDR1 is MNHNS and CDR2 is SASEGT. CDR3 bases: TGTGCCAGCAGTGAGGTTGGGACAGGCCGGGATTTGGGTACTGAAGCTTTCTTT. This codes for CASSEVGTGRDLGTEAFF.

The CDR3 sequence: CASSVRGTGELFF. The CDR3 DNA reads TGTGCCAGCAGCGTCAGGGGCACCGGGGAGCTGTTTTTT. This chain uses TRBV9 with TRBJ2-2; TRBD1 might be the D (6 bases). The CDR3 sequence is 13 residues long. Germline assignment: CDR1 SGDLS and CDR2 YYNGEE. V was pared by 2 bases and J by 4 bases, with 6 bases between.

This clone was observed a handful of times. J is TRBJ1-1 and V is TRBV6-5; D gene ambiguous. The CDR3 totals 11 residues. Germline-derived CDR1 and CDR2 are MNHEY and SVGAGI. CDR3 bases: TGTGCTATTCAGTCGAACACTGAAGCTTTCTTT. Translating it yields CAIQSNTEAFF.

The chain links TRBV27 to TRBJ1-5; 9 bases fit TRBD1. Germline lookup yields CDR1 MNHEY and CDR2 SMNVEV (reference sequence). Trimming cost V 5 bases and J 2 bases; bases outside gene matches: 4. The CDR3 length is 15 residues. The CDR3 sequence: CASSLRQGGNQPQHF. The DNA for the CDR3 is TGTGCCAGCAGTCTGAGACAGGGGGGCAATCAGCCCCAGCATTTT.

The chain uses TRBV5-4 and TRBJ2-3; 7 positions match TRBD2. The germline gives CDR1 SGHNT, CDR2 YYREEE (reference sequence). The CDR3 runs to 15 residues. The junction had 8 bases not matched to a gene; V was cut back by 1 base and J by 6 bases. CDR3 sequence: CASSLLGGRRDTQYF. As DNA, the CDR3 is TGTGCCAGCAGCTTGTTGGGCGGGAGAAGGGATACGCAGTATTTT.

J is TRBJ2-5 and V is TRBV15; TRBD2 matches at 12 bases. Looked up from germline, CDR1 is LNHNV and CDR2 is YYDKDF (reference sequence). The trim removed 0 bases at V and 4 bases at J, leaving 0 bases unmatched. This CDR3 contains 15 residues. As DNA, the CDR3 is TGTGCCACCAGCAGAGAACTAGCGGGAGGAGAGACCCAGTACTTC. The encoded protein is CATSRELAGGETQYF.

This chain joins TRBV28 and TRBJ2-2, with TRBD2 matching 13 bases. The CDR3 is 15 amino acids. Germline V CDR1 and CDR2: MDHEN, SYDVKM. Germline trimming cut 11 bases from V and 5 bases from J; bases unmatched to any gene: 8. The CDR3 nucleotides read TGTGCCGGACAGGGACTAGCGGGAAAGACCGGGGAGCTGTTTTTT. Amino acid sequence: CAGQGLAGKTGELFF.

The chain is built from TRBV6-1 and TRBJ1-2, with 8 bases aligning to TRBD1. CDR3 size: 14 residues. The germline CDR1 and CDR2 sequences are MNHNS and SASEGT. The V gene end was trimmed by 7 bases and the J gene end by 8 bases; junction bases not matched to a gene: 12. The CDR3 is CASTSTGVGWGYTF. The CDR3 region has the DNA TGTGCCAGCACTTCGACAGGGGTTGGTTGGGGCTACACCTTC.

This clone appeared a few times. This chain uses TRBV9 with TRBJ2-1, with TRBD2 matching 7 bases. The CDR3 is 15 amino acids. From germline, CDR1 is SGDLS and CDR2 YYNGEE. V lost 6 bases and J lost 7; bases outside the gene matches: 13. Here the CDR3 reads CASTIWASGGNEQFF. CDR3 bases: TGTGCCAGCACCATATGGGCTAGCGGAGGTAATGAGCAGTTCTTC.

The chain couples TRBV10-2 to TRBJ2-5, with D tentatively TRBD2 (6 bases). The germline V and J ends were trimmed by 8 bases and 7 bases, with 20 bases remaining between them. CDR1 and CDR2 (germline): WSHSY, SAAADI. The CDR3 totals 14 residues. The CDR3 reads CASFSGSPDATQYF. Here the CDR3 DNA reads TGCGCCAGCTTTAGCGGAAGTCCTGATGCGACCCAGTACTTC.